Below, 8 T cell receptor beta chains from the same sample are listed, as sequenced in a study of early T cells in non-severe SARS-CoV-2 infection. MiXCR, applied by TCRdb to the 5' RACE reads, yields one record per CDR3 protein. The sample contains 86,000 or so distinct CDR3 sequences, more than 13% of which appear only once. Sequenced material: whole blood. These receptors were obtained from an adult who was a healthcare worker with PCR-confirmed SARS-CoV-2 infection or an uninfected control (not recorded which).

The V and J genes are TRBV11-3 and TRBJ2-1; 10 bases agree with TRBD1. Germline-derived CDR1 and CDR2 are SGHNT and YENEEA. The V gene end was trimmed by 5 bases and the J gene end by 7 bases; junction bases not matched to a gene: 2. The CDR3 totals 13 residues. Written as DNA, the CDR3 is TGTGCCAGCAGCCCGGGACAGGGGAATGAGCAGTTCTTC. Its protein is CASSPGQGNEQFF.

The J gene is TRBJ1-2, the V gene TRBV12-3 or TRBV12-4; D is possibly TRBD1 (5 bases). This CDR3 region has 13 residues. Trimming took 10 bases from V and 9 from J, leaving 21 bases between them. This chain's CDR3 is CATTNPGTLSYTF. CDR3 nucleotide sequence: TGTGCCACGACTAACCCCGGGACCTTAAGCTACACCTTC.

This clonotype was picked up a small number of times. The rearrangement uses TRBV19 and TRBJ2-5; tentatively, D is TRBD2 (5 bases). Germline-derived CDR1 and CDR2 are LNHDA and SQIVND (reference sequence). CDR3 size: 13 residues. V lost 4 bases and J lost 9, with 15 bases in between. The CDR3 spells CASSTRSERAQYF. CDR3 nucleotides: TGTGCCAGTAGTACCAGGAGCGAGAGGGCCCAGTACTTC. Using reference TRBV19 and TRBJ2-5 for the parts outside the CDR3, the full variable domain is DGGITQSPKYLFRKEGQNVTLSCEQNLNHDAMYWYRQDPGQGLRLIYYSQIVNDFQKGDIAEGYSVSREKKESFPLTVTSAQKNPTAFYLCASSTRSERAQYFGPGTRLLVL.

This chain joins TRBV12-3 or TRBV12-4 and TRBJ2-2, with TRBD1 identical over 7 bases. The trim removed 5 bases at V and 3 bases at J, leaving 3 bases unmatched. This CDR3 is 14 amino acids long. CDR3 in amino acids: CASSRQGYTGELFF. The DNA of the CDR3 is TGTGCCAGCAGTCGACAGGGCTACACCGGGGAGCTGTTTTTT.

This clonotype has only a few counts. The chain links TRBV2 to TRBJ2-1; TRBD1 is a possible D gene (5 bases). This CDR3 is 12 amino acids long. V was clipped by 7 bases and J by 6 bases, with 10 bases between them. Germline CDR1 reads SNHLY; CDR2 reads FYNNEI. The CDR3 spells CASNQGSNEQFF. In DNA form, the CDR3 reads TGTGCCAGCAATCAGGGCAGCAATGAGCAGTTCTTC. Looking up the rest from reference TRBV2 and TRBJ2-1 gives the full variable domain: EPEVTQTPSHQVTQMGQEVILRCVPISNHLYFYWYRQILGQKVEFLVSFYNNEISEKSEIFDDQFSVERPDGSNFTLKIRSTKLEDSAMYFCASNQGSNEQFFGPGTRLTVL.

The chain links TRBV12-3 or TRBV12-4 to TRBJ2-3; the D gene is possibly TRBD2 (6 bases). The CDR3 runs 13 residues. Trimming removed 5 bases from V and 6 bases from J, with 12 bases in between. The CDR3: CASSEGTPDTQYF. Written as DNA, the CDR3 is TGTGCCAGCAGTGAGGGGACTCCGGATACGCAGTATTTT.

The chain has TRBV7-3 and TRBJ2-7, with 8 bases matching TRBD1. The trim removed 5 bases at V and 4 bases at J, leaving 4 bases unmatched. The germline V gene encodes CDR1 SGHTA and CDR2 FQGTGA. The CDR3 sequence is 13 residues long. The CDR3 here is CASSLGQEYEQYF. DNA for the CDR3: TGTGCCAGCAGCCTGGGACAGGAGTACGAGCAGTACTTC.

The gene calls are TRBV2 and TRBJ1-3, with a tentative D call TRBD1 (6 bases). This CDR3 is 14 amino acids long. The ends were cut back, 3 bases at V and 5 bases at J, with 11 bases in the middle. Germline assignment: CDR1 SNHLY and CDR2 FYNNEI. The CDR3 coding sequence is TGTGCCAGCAGTGATTGGGGGCTGAGAAACACCATATATTTT. Translation gives CASSDWGLRNTIYF.